This passage covers 29 T cell receptor beta chains from one sample sequenced in a study of control samples from healthy donors and cancer patients. Profiled with immunoSEQ multiplex PCR; TCRdb holds only in-frame clones, not every one. The table includes fewer than 65,000 clones, approximately 89% detected once. Specimen: PBMCs. These receptor sequences come from a man aged 40-50 years with colorectal cancer.

The rearrangement links TRBV5-6 to TRBJ1-1; maybe TRBD1 (5 bases). V lost 2 bases and J 8 bases, leaving 13 bases between the germline ends. The CDR3 has 13 residues. Germline lookup yields CDR1 SGHDT and CDR2 YYEEEE. For the CDR3, the DNA is TGTGCCAGCAGCTTATGGGGGTGGATGGAAGCTTTCTTT. Translated, it gives CASSLWGWMEAFF.

The DNA for the CDR3 is TGTGCCAGCAGCTTGTCTCGTCTTTATGGCTACACCTTC. It codes for CASSLSRLYGYTF. This chain joins TRBV5-8 and TRBJ1-2; D remains unclear. The germline V and J ends were trimmed by 1 base and 5 bases, with 9 bases remaining between them. The V gene's germline CDR1 is SGHTS and CDR2 YDEGEE. CDR3 size: 13 residues.

V is TRBV11-2 and J is TRBJ2-7; TRBD1 aligns across 7 bases. The junction had 10 bases not matched to a gene; V was cut back by 5 bases and J by 0 bases. Germline-derived CDR1 and CDR2 are SGHAT and FQNNGV. This CDR3 spans 16 amino acids. The DNA for the CDR3 is TGTGCCAGCAGCCTACAGGGACAGATTAGCTCCTACGAGCAGTACTTC. It encodes CASSLQGQISSYEQYF.

The genes are TRBV10-1 and TRBJ1-1; TRBD1 might be the D (6 bases). The V gene lost 4 bases and the J gene lost 5 bases, with 11 bases spanning the gap. CDR3 size: 13 residues. CDR1 and CDR2 from the germline V gene are WNHNN and SYGVQD (reference sequence). This CDR3 is CASSGTESTEAFF. CDR3 coding DNA: TGCGCCAGCAGTGGGACAGAATCAACTGAAGCTTTCTTT.

This sequence joins TRBV5-8 and TRBJ2-3; D perhaps matches TRBD1 (5 bases). Between the trimmed V and J ends, which lost 0 bases and 2 bases, there was a span of 7 bases. This CDR3 has 14 amino acids. Germline CDR1 SGHTS, CDR2 YDEGEE. The CDR3 DNA follows: TGTGCCAGCAGCTTGGGACAGCCCACAGATACGCAGTATTTT. Amino acids: CASSLGQPTDTQYF.

This clone was counted once. The chain combines TRBV12-3 or TRBV12-4 with TRBJ1-5; D is unclear. Trimming took 1 base from V and 7 from J, leaving 5 bases between them. The CDR3 has 12 residues. CDR3 nucleotide sequence: TGTGCCAGCAGTTTAGGACCCCAGCCCCAGCATTTT. Its translation: CASSLGPQPQHF.

The rearrangement uses TRBV2 and TRBJ1-4; D remains unclear. Germline CDR1 is SNHLY and CDR2 is FYNNEI. This CDR3 is built from 10 residues. V shed 9 bases and J shed 8 bases, with 7 bases lying between them. CDR3 region: CASLREKLFF. In DNA, the CDR3 is TGTGCCAGTCTTCGGGAAAAACTGTTTTTT.

This chain links TRBV6-6 with TRBJ2-5; D is unresolved. The CDR3 consists of 13 residues. CDR1 MNHNY and CDR2 SVGAGI come from the germline V gene (reference sequence). Trimming stripped 7 bases from V and 2 bases from J, with 11 bases between. DNA for the CDR3: TGTGCCAGCATCCTCTCCACACAAGAGACCCAGTACTTC. Its protein product is CASILSTQETQYF.

This clone was found once. The rearrangement joins TRBV10-1 to TRBJ2-3; D is uncertain. Trimming took 8 bases from V and 1 from J, leaving 10 bases between them. CDR3 length equals 13 residues. CDR1 is WNHNN and CDR2 is SYGVQD in the germline V gene (reference sequence). CDR3 loop: CASSLGGTDTQYF. The CDR3 coding sequence is TGCGCCAGCTCCCTCGGAGGCACAGATACGCAGTATTTT.

V and J are TRBV9 and TRBJ1-1, with D possibly being TRBD1 (5 bases). V was pared by 0 bases and J by 1 base, with 13 bases between. CDR1 and CDR2 (germline): SGDLS, YYNGEE. The CDR3 has 16 residues. CDR3 in DNA: TGTGCCAGCAGCGTAGGTGGGCAGGGTCGGAACACTGAAGCTTTCTTT. Translating gives CASSVGGQGRNTEAFF.

This clone appeared a few times. Within the sample, other DNA sequences also encode this same CDR3. The rearrangement uses TRBV5-1 and TRBJ1-1, with 8 nucleotides matching TRBD1. J was trimmed by 1 base and V by 4 bases; bases with no gene match: 3. Per the germline V gene, CDR1 is SGHRS and CDR2 is YFSETQ. This CDR3 region has 14 residues. CDR3 sequence reads: CASSPGTGNTEAFF. CDR3 DNA: TGCGCCAGCAGCCCTGGGACAGGGAACACTGAAGCTTTCTTT.

This clone was found once. This chain joins TRBV6-5 and TRBJ1-5; TRBD1 agrees at 7 bases. V was clipped by 6 bases and J by 4 bases; unmatched bases: 6. CDR3 length: 14 residues. Germline V gene data show CDR1 as MNHEY and CDR2 as SVGAGI. The CDR3 is CASRDRQGNQPQHF. CDR3 DNA sequence: TGTGCCAGCAGGGACAGACAGGGAAATCAGCCCCAGCATTTT.

The CDR3 is CASSYLGGERSDTQYF. The DNA of the CDR3 is TGTGCCAGCAGTTATTTGGGCGGGGAGCGGTCAGATACGCAGTATTTT. The genes are TRBV6-5 and TRBJ2-3; a possible D gene is TRBD2 (6 bases). This CDR3 spans 16 amino acids. Trimming took 3 bases from V and 4 from J, leaving 17 bases between them. CDR1 and CDR2 (germline): MNHEY, SVGAGI.

V usage is TRBV6-1 and J usage is TRBJ2-1, with D perhaps TRBD1 (5 bases). V was shortened by 3 bases and J by 1 base, with 7 bases between the two germline ends. This CDR3 region has 14 residues. Germline CDR1 reads MNHNS; CDR2 reads SASEGT. The CDR3, as DNA: TGTGCCAGCAGTGATGCAGGGTCCTACAATGAGCAGTTCTTC. Protein sequence: CASSDAGSYNEQFF.

The chain joins TRBV29-1 to TRBJ2-7, with D unclear. CDR3 length equals 11 residues. V was pared by 1 base and J by 6 bases, with 7 bases between. Germline-derived CDR1 and CDR2 are SQVTM and ANQGSEA. The CDR3 region has the DNA TGCAGCGTTGAAGGTTTTGGCGAGCAGTACTTC. It specifies CSVEGFGEQYF.

J is TRBJ1-3 and V is TRBV20-1; possible D gene TRBD1, 5 bases. There are 11 residues in the CDR3. In germline, CDR1 is DFQATT, CDR2 SNEGSKA (reference sequence). The DNA for the CDR3 is TGCAGCGGGACCTCTGGAAACACCATATATTTT. Its translation is CSGTSGNTIYF.

J is TRBJ1-2 and V is TRBV18; D ambiguous. Trimming left V 0 bases short and J 6 bases short, with 14 bases between. The length of the CDR3 is 15 residues. The germline CDR1 and CDR2 sequences are KGHSH and LQKENI. The CDR3 region has the DNA TGTGCCAGCTCACCACCGGTGGGCAAGATGGATGGCTACACCTTC. Encoded protein: CASSPPVGKMDGYTF.

The chain has TRBV19 and TRBJ1-5; D gene unclear. Germline values: CDR1 LNHDA, CDR2 SQIVND (reference sequence). V was shortened by 6 bases and J by 1 base, with 7 bases between the two germline ends. The CDR3 consists of 13 residues. This CDR3 reads CASRFGSNQPQHF. The CDR3, as DNA: TGTGCCAGTAGATTTGGGAGCAATCAGCCCCAGCATTTT.

The chain links TRBV28 to TRBJ2-7; 11 nucleotides line up with TRBD1. Per germline, CDR1 MDHEN and CDR2 SYDVKM. The CDR3 consists of 16 residues. After removal of 4 bases from V and 5 bases from J, the junction contained 10 bases not matched to a gene. This CDR3 is CASSSPGQGALDEQYF. Written as DNA, the CDR3 is TGTGCCAGCAGTTCCCCAGGACAGGGGGCGTTGGACGAGCAGTACTTC.

This clone was found a few times. V gene TRBV5-1 combines with J gene TRBJ1-1, with TRBD1 identical over 7 bases. Germline V gene sequence: CDR1 SGHRS, CDR2 YFSETQ. This CDR3 contains 16 residues. V dropped 3 bases and J dropped 5; count of bases not matched to a gene: 13. CDR3 sequence reads: CASSWWGTASGTEAFF. Written as DNA, the CDR3 is TGCGCCAGCAGCTGGTGGGGGACAGCCAGCGGTACTGAAGCTTTCTTT.

V gene TRBV4-1 combines with J gene TRBJ2-1; D gene unclear. The germline gives CDR1 MGHRA, CDR2 YSYEKL. V lost 1 base and J 8 bases, leaving 6 bases between the germline ends. This CDR3 is built from 12 residues. In DNA form, the CDR3 reads TGCGCCAGCAGCCAAGCTGGAGATGAGCAGTTCTTC. This codes for CASSQAGDEQFF.

This clone was observed a few times. One junction end disagrees with the germline gene, perhaps due to a read error. This sample includes further DNA sequences coding for the same CDR3. CDR3 region: CASSMGLLSHEQYF. CDR3 coding DNA: TGTGCCAGTAGTATGGGGCTCCTCTCCCACGAGCAGTACTTC. The V call is TRBV19, the J call TRBJ2-7; D may be TRBD1 (5 bases). The CDR3 has 14 amino acids. Germline lookup yields CDR1 LNHDA and CDR2 SQIVND (reference sequence). The full variable domain, its missing parts supplied by reference TRBV19 and TRBJ2-7, is DGGITQSPKYLFRKEGQNVTLSCEQNLNHDAMYWYRQDPGQGLRLIYYSQIVNDFQKGDIAEGYSVSREKKESFPLTVTSAQKNPTAFYLCASSMGLLSHEQYFGPGTRLTVT.

The chain combines TRBV11-2 with TRBJ2-7, with D possibly matching TRBD1 (5 bases). V lost 8 bases and J lost 7, with 21 bases in between. This CDR3 has 14 amino acids. Germline loops: CDR1 SGHAT, CDR2 FQNNGV. The CDR3 region is CASQVGLGAAEQYF. The CDR3 DNA reads TGTGCCAGCCAAGTCGGATTAGGGGCTGCTGAGCAGTACTTC.

The V and J genes are TRBV28 and TRBJ2-7; D unclear. CDR1 MDHEN and CDR2 SYDVKM come from the germline V gene. CDR3 length: 14 residues. V lost 5 bases and J 9 bases, leaving 20 bases between the germline ends. The CDR3 DNA reads TGTGCCAGCAGTGACCCCCCGGTTATGATGGGGCAGTACTTC. Protein sequence: CASSDPPVMMGQYF. Full variable domain (rest looked up from reference TRBV28 and TRBJ2-7): DVKVTQSSRYLVKRTGEKVFLECVQDMDHENMFWYRQDPGLGLRLIYFSYDVKMKEKGDIPEGYSVSREKKERFSLILESASTNQTSMYLCASSDPPVMMGQYFGPGTRLTVT.

The table lists this clone with a few counts. The chain couples TRBV3-1 (or the pseudogene TRBV3-2) to TRBJ2-1, with 13 bases identical to TRBD2. The V gene end was trimmed by 4 bases and the J gene end by 1 base; junction bases not matched to a gene: 16. The CDR3 spans 21 residues. Per germline, CDR1 LGHDT and CDR2 YNNKEL (reference sequence). CDR3 nucleotides: TGTGCCAGCAGCCTTGGGACTAGCGGGAAGTCTATAGGTACATCCTACAATGAGCAGTTCTTC. Encoded protein: CASSLGTSGKSIGTSYNEQFF.

The chain has TRBV28 and TRBJ1-3, with D maybe TRBD1 (6 bases). Trimming shortened V by 7 bases and J by 4 bases, and 14 bases separated the two germline ends. The CDR3 extends over 14 amino acids. CDR1 is MDHEN and CDR2 is SYDVKM in the germline V gene. The CDR3 protein is CASTSRGQGNTIYF. The CDR3 region has the DNA TGTGCCAGCACCTCCCGGGGGCAGGGAAACACCATATATTTT. Together with reference TRBV28 and TRBJ1-3, the CDR3 gives the full variable domain: DVKVTQSSRYLVKRTGEKVFLECVQDMDHENMFWYRQDPGLGLRLIYFSYDVKMKEKGDIPEGYSVSREKKERFSLILESASTNQTSMYLCASTSRGQGNTIYFGEGSWLTVV.

The rearrangement links TRBV14 to TRBJ2-2; D not resolved. CDR3 length equals 14 residues. Trimming took 1 base from V and 6 from J, leaving 9 bases between them. In germline, CDR1 is SGHDN, CDR2 FVKESK. The CDR3 loop is CASSQVVGSGELFF. The CDR3 DNA is TGTGCCAGCAGCCAAGTCGTCGGATCCGGGGAGCTGTTTTTT.

The chain joins TRBV6-6 to TRBJ1-3; no clear D. V lost 8 bases and J 2 bases, leaving 16 bases between the germline ends. The CDR3 spans 15 residues. Germline V lookup: CDR1 MNHNY, CDR2 SVGAGI (reference sequence). The CDR3 region has the DNA TGTGCCAGCTCCCCGAGGAGTGTGGCTGGAAACACCATATATTTT. As protein: CASSPRSVAGNTIYF.

This chain joins TRBV2 and TRBJ1-2; D may be TRBD1 (6 bases). Trimming stripped 10 bases from V and 4 bases from J, with 19 bases between. Germline lookup yields CDR1 SNHLY and CDR2 FYNNEI. The CDR3 runs to 14 residues. CDR3 in DNA: TGTGCCATCCACCCCCCAGGACAGTCCTATGGCTACACCTTC. This translates into CAIHPPGQSYGYTF. Using reference TRBV2 and TRBJ1-2 for the parts outside the CDR3, the full variable domain is EPEVTQTPSHQVTQMGQEVILRCVPISNHLYFYWYRQILGQKVEFLVSFYNNEISEKSEIFDDQFSVERPDGSNFTLKIRSTKLEDSAMYFCAIHPPGQSYGYTFGSGTRLTVV.